The 15 T cell receptor beta chains presented below share a single source sample, sequenced in a study of cytomegalovirus exposure and HLA in healthy donors. Primers included in the PCR were 60 Vbeta and 13 Jbeta primers. The repertoire was sequenced with immunoSEQ multiplex PCR; TCRdb's copy has only in-frame clones and lacks some. The profile shows 150,000 to 200,000 clones, around 81% of them singletons. Sequenced sample: PBMCs. The receptors originated from a man in his thirties or forties in good health and CMV-seronegative.

V usage is TRBV28 and J usage is TRBJ2-3, with D possibly matching TRBD2 (6 bases). V lost 2 bases to trimming and J lost 3 bases, with 18 bases between them. Looked up from germline, CDR1 is MDHEN and CDR2 is SYDVKM. This CDR3 has 17 residues. The CDR3, as DNA: TGTGCCAGCAGTTTACCCGGCGGGGTCCCATCAACAGATACGCAGTATTTT. It encodes CASSLPGGVPSTDTQYF.

The chain couples TRBV11-2 to TRBJ2-7; the match to TRBD2 covers 12 bases. The CDR3 spans 15 residues. Germline V gene data show CDR1 as SGHAT and CDR2 as FQNNGV. J was trimmed by 3 bases and V by 5 bases; bases with no gene match: 5. CDR3 sequence: CASSTKTSGSYEQYF. The CDR3, as DNA: TGTGCCAGCAGCACCAAGACTAGCGGGAGCTACGAGCAGTACTTC.

The chain couples TRBV18 to TRBJ2-4; 11 bases map to TRBD1. Germline trimming cut 4 bases from V and 10 bases from J; bases unmatched to any gene: 9. Germline V gene lookup returns CDR1 KGHSH and CDR2 LQKENI. This CDR3 spans 15 amino acids. Here the CDR3 DNA reads TGTGCCAGCTCACAAATCCGGGACAGGGGGTGGATTCAGTACTTC. This encodes CASSQIRDRGWIQYF.

CDR3 nucleotide sequence: TGTGCCATCGGAACAGGGCCGAACACCGGGGAGCTGTTTTTT. Residues: CAIGTGPNTGELFF. This rearrangement joins TRBV10-3 to TRBJ2-2; D possibly corresponds to TRBD1 (6 bases). The germline CDR1 and CDR2 sequences are ENHRY and SYGVKD. V was clipped by 8 bases and J by 0 bases, with 10 bases between them. The CDR3 covers 14 residues.

This chain uses TRBV5-6 with TRBJ1-5; perhaps TRBD1 as D (6 bases). Germline CDR1 SGHDT, CDR2 YYEEEE. The V end was cut by 4 bases, the J end by 2 bases, with 16 bases between. The CDR3 contains 16 residues. The CDR3 DNA reads TGTGCCAGCAGCCCGGGGGCGGGGGATCGCAATCAGCCCCAGCATTTT. Translating gives CASSPGAGDRNQPQHF. The whole variable domain, filled in from reference TRBV5-6 and TRBJ1-5, reads DAGVTQSPTHLIKTRGQQVTLRCSPKSGHDTVSWYQQALGQGPQFIFQYYEEEERQRGNFPDRFSGHQFPNYSSELNVNALLLGDSALYLCASSPGAGDRNQPQHFGDGTRLSIL.

J is TRBJ2-6 and V is TRBV9; TRBD2 matches 10 bases. This CDR3 has 18 amino acids. Trimming took 0 bases from V and 0 from J; bases not matched to a gene: 3. The V gene's germline CDR1 is SGDLS and CDR2 YYNGEE. The CDR3 DNA sequence: TGTGCCAGCAGCGTAGGACTAGCGGGTGCCTCTGGGGCCAACGTCCTGACTTTC. It is translated as CASSVGLAGASGANVLTF.

The rearrangement links TRBV25-1 to TRBJ2-2; 8 bases agree with TRBD1. This CDR3 is 17 amino acids long. Germline assignment: CDR1 MGHDK and CDR2 SYGVNS. After removal of 5 bases from V and 5 bases from J, the junction contained 13 bases not matched to a gene. The CDR3 region is CASSLHPGGAFTGELFF. CDR3 coding DNA: TGTGCCAGCAGTCTACACCCAGGGGGCGCTTTTACCGGGGAGCTGTTTTTT.

The V call is TRBV19, the J call TRBJ1-1; D perhaps matches TRBD1 (6 bases). V gave up 4 bases and J gave up 3 bases, with 12 bases separating them. The germline CDR1 and CDR2 sequences are LNHDA and SQIVND (reference sequence). This CDR3 is 14 amino acids long. CDR3 protein: CASSTTGQYTEAFF. CDR3 in DNA: TGTGCCAGTAGTACCACAGGGCAATACACTGAAGCTTTCTTT.

This chain connects TRBV9 to TRBJ1-1, with 7 nucleotides matching TRBD1. Germline CDR1 is SGDLS and CDR2 is YYNGEE. The CDR3 has 15 residues. Trimming cost V 3 bases and J 0 bases; bases outside gene matches: 5. CDR3 nucleotide sequence: TGTGCCAGCAGCGCCTCGACAGGGATGAACACTGAAGCTTTCTTT. Translating it yields CASSASTGMNTEAFF.

This sequence joins TRBV5-1 and TRBJ2-1, with 10 bases matching TRBD1. The CDR3 runs 14 residues. V lost 4 bases, J lost 9 bases, and 7 bases stayed unmatched. Germline CDR1 and CDR2: SGHRS and YFSETQ. CDR3 protein: CASSTPTGGVEQFF. Here the CDR3 DNA reads TGCGCCAGCAGCACCCCGACAGGGGGCGTTGAGCAGTTCTTC. Filled out from reference TRBV5-1 and TRBJ2-1, the complete variable domain reads KAGVTQTPRYLIKTRGQQVTLSCSPISGHRSVSWYQQTPGQGLQFLFEYFSETQRNKGNFPGRFSGRQFSNSRSEMNVSTLELGDSALYLCASSTPTGGVEQFFGPGTRLTVL.

This clone occurred a few times. The rearrangement joins TRBV7-9 to TRBJ1-1, with TRBD1 matching 8 bases. The CDR3 has 13 residues. V was pared by 9 bases and J by 5 bases, with 8 bases of the junction left unmatched. Per germline, CDR1 SEHNR and CDR2 FQNEAQ (reference sequence). The CDR3 loop reads CASTLQGGTEAFF. The CDR3 DNA reads as TGTGCCAGTACGTTACAGGGGGGGACTGAAGCTTTCTTT.

V gene TRBV25-1 combines with J gene TRBJ1-1, with D unclear. V shed 2 bases and J shed 5 bases, with 6 bases lying between them. Germline CDR1 MGHDK, CDR2 SYGVNS. CDR3 length: 12 residues. CDR3 nucleotide sequence: TGTGCCAGCAGTGAAGGGAGGACTGAAGCTTTCTTT. This translates into CASSEGRTEAFF.

This chain connects TRBV4-1 to TRBJ2-7; tentative D call: TRBD2 (7 bases). V lost 0 bases and J 7 bases, leaving 13 bases between the germline ends. The germline V gene encodes CDR1 MGHRA and CDR2 YSYEKL. The CDR3 covers 14 residues. CDR3 amino acids: CASSQERGGLEQYF. CDR3 coding DNA: TGCGCCAGCAGCCAAGAGAGGGGGGGACTAGAGCAGTACTTC.

The chain has TRBV7-9 and TRBJ2-5; D is possibly TRBD1 (5 bases). Germline V gene data show CDR1 as SEHNR and CDR2 as FQNEAQ (reference sequence). The CDR3 is 14 residues long. Trimming cost V 2 bases and J 4 bases, with 11 bases left between them. CDR3 residues: CASSLMGPAETQYF. For the CDR3, the DNA is TGTGCCAGCAGCTTAATGGGGCCAGCAGAGACCCAGTACTTC.

The V call is TRBV7-2, the J call TRBJ2-7; 9 nucleotides align to TRBD2. J lost 7 bases, V lost 1 base, and 8 bases had no gene match. Germline V gene data show CDR1 as SGHTA and CDR2 as FQGNSA. The CDR3 covers 15 residues. This chain's CDR3 is CASSLDTAGGREQYF. The CDR3 DNA reads TGTGCCAGCAGCTTAGATACAGCGGGAGGCCGAGAGCAGTACTTC.